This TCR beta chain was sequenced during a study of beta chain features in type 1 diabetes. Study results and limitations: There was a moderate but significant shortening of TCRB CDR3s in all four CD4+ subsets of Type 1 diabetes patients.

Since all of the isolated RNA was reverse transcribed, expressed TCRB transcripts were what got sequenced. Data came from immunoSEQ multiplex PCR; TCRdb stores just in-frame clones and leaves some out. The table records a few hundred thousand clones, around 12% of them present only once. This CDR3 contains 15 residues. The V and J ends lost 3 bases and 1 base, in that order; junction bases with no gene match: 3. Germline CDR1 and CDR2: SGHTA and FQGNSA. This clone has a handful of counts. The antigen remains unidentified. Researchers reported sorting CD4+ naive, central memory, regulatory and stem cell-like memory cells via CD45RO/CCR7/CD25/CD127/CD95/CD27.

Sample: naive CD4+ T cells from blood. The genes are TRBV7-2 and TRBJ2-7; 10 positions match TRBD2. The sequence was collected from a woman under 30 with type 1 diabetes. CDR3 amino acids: CASSFDSGRSYEQYF. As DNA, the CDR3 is TGTGCCAGCAGCTTTGATAGCGGGAGGTCCTACGAGCAGTACTTC.